The rows below give T cell receptor beta chains drawn from one sample of a study of neurological immune-mediated disorders. TCRdb redid the calling of the 5' RACE reads with MiXCR, one entry per CDR3 protein. Here the sample spans roughly 62,000 distinct CDR3 sequences, under 5.5% being singletons. Material: PBMCs. These receptors came from a woman aged 50 to 60 with multiple sclerosis. CDR3s include the opening cysteine and the closing phenylalanine or tryptophan. The D gene is left open where the match is weak. Only part of the rows carry a size: once, few, many, or a class if the clone is expanded.

D	V	J	size	CDR3	DNA
TRBD1	TRBV4-3	TRBJ1-2	many	CASSPMGQEIGYTF	TGCGCCAGCAGCCCAATGGGACAGGAGATTGGCTACACCTTC
-	TRBV12-3/TRBV12-4	TRBJ1-2	many	CASSLSRGYTF	TGTGCCAGCAGTTTATCCCGCGGCTACACCTTC
TRBD1	TRBV12-3/TRBV12-4	TRBJ1-6	many	CASRPGTVNSPLHF	TGTGCCAGCAGGCCCGGGACAGTAAATTCACCCCTCCACTTT
-	TRBV19	TRBJ1-2	many	CASSIMAGAYGYTF	TGTGCCAGTAGTATTATGGCAGGGGCCTATGGCTACACCTTC
-	TRBV29-1	TRBJ1-2	many	CSAALNTNYGYTF	TGCAGCGCAGCGCTTAACACAAACTATGGCTACACCTTC
TRBD2	TRBV6-1	TRBJ2-3	many	CASSERTSGRSTDTQYF	TGTGCCAGCAGTGAGAGGACTAGCGGGAGAAGCACAGATACGCAGTATTTT
-	TRBV2	TRBJ1-2	-	CASSEAQGYGYTF	TGTGCCAGCAGTGAAGCGCAAGGCTATGGCTACACCTTC
-	TRBV6-5	TRBJ2-5	-	CASSYSILGHQETQYF	TGTGCCAGCAGTTACTCGATCCTCGGGCACCAAGAGACCCAGTACTTC
-	TRBV4-1	TRBJ2-2	many	CASSQAVGQVNTGELFF	TGCGCCAGCAGCCAAGCCGTCGGGCAGGTGAACACCGGGGAGCTGTTTTTT
-	TRBV5-1	TRBJ2-5	many	CASSLQETQYF	TGCGCCAGCAGCTTACAAGAGACCCAGTACTTC
-	TRBV20-1	TRBJ1-2	many	CSARDPGRGDYGYTF	TGCAGTGCTAGAGACCCCGGGAGGGGGGACTATGGCTACACCTTC
TRBD2	TRBV3-1	TRBJ2-1	many	CASSQEAPSLAGGNEQFF	TGTGCCAGCAGCCAAGAAGCCCCGAGCCTAGCGGGGGGCAATGAGCAGTTCTTC
-	TRBV7-7	TRBJ1-5	many	CASSLVSGLKDQPQNF	TGTGCTAGCAGCTTAGTTTCAGGACTGAAGGATCAGCCCCAGAATTTT
-	TRBV5-1	TRBJ1-1	many	CASSRAGEMNTEAFF	TGCGCCAGCAGCCGAGCAGGGGAAATGAACACTGAAGCTTTCTTT
TRBD2	TRBV11-2	TRBJ2-5	many	CASSPSGRGETQYF	TGTGCCAGCAGCCCCTCTGGGAGGGGAGAGACCCAGTACTTC
TRBD1	TRBV5-5	TRBJ2-1	many	CASLETGGLNEQFF	TGTGCCAGCTTGGAGACAGGGGGTTTGAATGAGCAGTTCTTC
-	TRBV5-1	TRBJ2-5	many	CASSLSAAQQETQYF	TGCGCCAGCAGCTTGAGCGCAGCACAACAAGAGACCCAGTACTTC
TRBD1	TRBV5-1	TRBJ2-1	few	CASSFDRAIYNEQFF	TGCGCCAGCAGCTTTGACAGGGCAATTTACAATGAGCAGTTCTTC
-	TRBV12-3/TRBV12-4	TRBJ2-5	many	CASSSEAVPQETQYF	TGTGCCAGCAGTTCAGAAGCGGTACCCCAAGAGACCCAGTACTTC
-	TRBV29-1	TRBJ2-7	-	CSVVGDGEEQYF	TGCAGCGTTGTGGGGGACGGCGAAGAGCAGTACTTC
TRBD1	TRBV29-1	TRBJ1-1	many	CSAGTGATFF	TGCAGCGCGGGAACAGGGGCTACTTTCTTT
-	TRBV2	TRBJ2-1	many	CASLSLGYNEQFF	TGTGCCAGCCTGTCTTTAGGGTACAATGAGCAGTTCTTC
-	TRBV7-7	TRBJ2-1	few	CASSLGGGSYNEQFF	TGTGCTAGCAGCTTAGGAGGGGGTTCCTACAATGAGCAGTTCTTC
TRBD1	TRBV5-1	TRBJ2-2	many	CASTSDRVGTGELFF	TGCGCCAGCACGTCGGACAGGGTGGGCACCGGGGAGCTGTTTTTT
-	TRBV7-6	TRBJ2-7	-	CASSPLPGPAYEQYF	TGTGCCAGCAGCCCCTTACCGGGACCGGCCTACGAGCAGTACTTC
-	TRBV9	TRBJ2-2	many	CASSAQGGTGELFF	TGTGCCAGCAGCGCCCAGGGCGGCACCGGGGAGCTGTTTTTT
-	TRBV5-1	TRBJ2-3	few	CASSHRGPVEFLADTQYF	TGCGCCAGCAGCCACCGGGGTCCGGTCGAGTTTTTGGCAGATACGCAGTATTTT
-	TRBV29-1	TRBJ2-3	many	CSVEHSTDTQYF	TGCAGCGTTGAACATAGCACAGATACGCAGTATTTT
TRBD2	TRBV7-2	TRBJ2-3	few	CASSSQLAGGLDTQYF	TGTGCCAGCAGCTCACAACTAGCGGGGGGGCTCGATACGCAGTATTTT
TRBD2	TRBV9	TRBJ2-1	many	CASSVAGTSGYNEQFF	TGTGCCAGCAGCGTAGCGGGGACTAGCGGGTACAATGAGCAGTTCTTC
-	TRBV21-1	TRBJ2-7	many	CASSKRGDRRHYEQYF	TGTGCCAGCAGCAAAAGAGGCGACAGGCGACACTACGAGCAGTACTTC
-	TRBV12-3/TRBV12-4	TRBJ2-5	many	CASSFGGQWETQYF	TGTGCCAGCAGTTTTGGGGGGCAGTGGGAGACCCAGTACTTC
-	TRBV20-1	TRBJ1-5	many	CSARGIVSNQPQHF	TGCAGTGCGAGGGGAATAGTTAGCAATCAGCCCCAGCATTTT
TRBD1	TRBV7-2	TRBJ1-3	many	CASSLRQGYDTIYF	TGTGCCAGCAGCTTGAGACAGGGTTACGACACCATATATTTT
TRBD1	TRBV7-2	TRBJ2-5	many	CASSFLTGGQETQYF	TGTGCCAGCAGCTTCTTAACAGGGGGCCAGGAGACCCAGTACTTC
-	TRBV12-3/TRBV12-4	TRBJ2-1	many	CASSPYTGPPEEQFF	TGTGCCAGCAGTCCATATACAGGGCCGCCAGAAGAGCAGTTCTTC
-	TRBV11-2	TRBJ2-3	few	CASSFRPDATDTQYF	TGTGCCAGCAGCTTTAGACCCGATGCCACAGATACGCAGTATTTT
-	TRBV10-3	TRBJ1-6	many	CAIKTEDSPLHF	TGTGCCATCAAGACTGAGGATTCACCCCTCCACTTT
-	TRBV12-3/TRBV12-4	TRBJ1-1	many	CASSYGGNTEAFF	TGTGCCAGCAGTTACGGGGGGAACACTGAAGCTTTCTTT
-	TRBV7-3	TRBJ1-5	many	CASSFPQHF	TGTGCCAGCAGCTTCCCCCAGCATTTT